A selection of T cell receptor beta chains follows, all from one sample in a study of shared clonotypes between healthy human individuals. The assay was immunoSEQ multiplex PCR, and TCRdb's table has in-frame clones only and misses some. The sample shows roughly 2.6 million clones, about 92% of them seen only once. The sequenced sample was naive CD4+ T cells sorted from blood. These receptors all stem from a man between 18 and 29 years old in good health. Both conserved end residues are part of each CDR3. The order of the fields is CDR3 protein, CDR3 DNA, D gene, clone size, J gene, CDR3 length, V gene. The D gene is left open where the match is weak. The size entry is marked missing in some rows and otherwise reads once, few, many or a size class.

CASSYSDRASSYEQYF,TGTGCCAGCAGTTACTCGGACAGGGCGAGTTCCTACGAGCAGTACTTC,TRBD1,.,TRBJ2-7,16,TRBV6-5
CASSRNLGNTIYF,TGTGCCAGCAGTCGAAATCTGGGAAACACCATATATTTT,.,.,TRBJ1-3,13,TRBV6-6
CASSSQGTNEKLFF,TGTGCCAGCAGCTCACAGGGAACTAATGAAAAACTGTTTTTT,.,.,TRBJ1-4,14,TRBV11-2
CASSLGQTYGYTF,TGTGCCAGCAGCCTAGGACAGACCTATGGCTACACCTTC,.,.,TRBJ1-2,13,TRBV27
CASSSGWRQGPYEQYF,TGTGCCAGCAGTTCGGGCTGGCGACAGGGTCCTTACGAGCAGTACTTC,TRBD1,.,TRBJ2-7,16,TRBV27
CASSDGTSGTDTQYF,TGTGCCAGCAGTGACGGGACTAGCGGCACAGATACGCAGTATTTT,TRBD2,.,TRBJ2-3,15,TRBV6-4
CASSRGTSNQPQHF,TGTGCCAGCAGTCGAGGGACAAGCAATCAGCCCCAGCATTTT,.,.,TRBJ1-5,14,TRBV25-1
CASSPDTRGTEAFF,TGTGCCAGCAGTCCGGACACCAGGGGCACTGAAGCTTTCTTT,.,.,TRBJ1-1,14,TRBV25-1
CASSQLYESSGNTIYF,TGCGCCAGCAGTCAATTATACGAATCCTCTGGAAACACCATATATTTT,.,.,TRBJ1-3,16,TRBV23-1
CASSGWGQNYGYTF,TGCGCCAGCAGCGGCTGGGGACAGAACTATGGCTACACCTTC,TRBD1,.,TRBJ1-2,14,TRBV5-1
CASRGLVMGDTQYF,TGTGCCAGCAGGGGCCTTGTAATGGGGGATACGCAGTATTTT,.,few,TRBJ2-3,14,TRBV6-5
CATASGPNTIYF,TGTGCCACCGCGTCGGGGCCGAACACCATATATTTT,.,.,TRBJ1-3,12,TRBV19
CASSLVSGERNEQFF,TGTGCCAGCAGCTTAGTTTCAGGGGAGAGAAATGAGCAGTTCTTC,.,.,TRBJ2-1,15,TRBV11-3
CASSPTGVKNSPLHF,TGTGCCAGCAGCCCGACAGGGGTGAAGAATTCACCCCTCCACTTT,TRBD1,.,TRBJ1-6,15,TRBV5-8
CASSSWTEPEAFF,TGTGCCAGCAGCTCCTGGACAGAACCTGAAGCTTTCTTT,.,.,TRBJ1-1,13,TRBV7-2
CASSFEGAGNQPQHF,TGTGCCAGCAGTTTCGAGGGCGCGGGCAATCAGCCCCAGCATTTT,.,.,TRBJ1-5,15,TRBV28
CASSLTGSNSPLHF,TGTGCCAGCAGTTTGACGGGAAGTAATTCACCCCTCCACTTT,.,.,TRBJ1-6,14,TRBV28
CASSEGLVNEQFF,TGCGCCAGCAGCGAGGGACTAGTTAATGAGCAGTTCTTC,TRBD2,.,TRBJ2-1,13,TRBV5-1
CATSRAPFEVQFF,TGTGCCACCAGCAGAGCCCCTTTCGAGGTGCAGTTCTTC,.,once,TRBJ2-1,13,TRBV15
CASSFGGTSNTEAFF,TGCGCCAGCAGCTTCGGGGGTACATCGAACACTGAAGCTTTCTTT,.,.,TRBJ1-1,15,TRBV5-1
CASSGLAGNTDTQYF,TGCGCCAGCAGTGGACTAGCGGGGAACACAGATACGCAGTATTTT,TRBD2,.,TRBJ2-3,15,TRBV10-1
CAWRQGSNQPQHF,TGTGCCTGGAGACAGGGCTCAAATCAGCCCCAGCATTTT,.,few,TRBJ1-5,13,TRBV30
CASRIQPLNSYNEQFF,TGTGCCAGCAGGATACAGCCACTCAACTCCTACAATGAGCAGTTCTTC,.,.,TRBJ2-1,16,TRBV2
CASSRGQGFDEQFF,TGTGCCAGCAGCCGTGGACAGGGTTTCGATGAGCAGTTCTTC,TRBD1,.,TRBJ2-1,14,TRBV7-2
CAWSGGKQETQYF,TGTGCCTGGAGTGGGGGGAAGCAAGAGACCCAGTACTTC,.,.,TRBJ2-5,13,TRBV30
CASRRGPNTGELFF,TGTGCCAGCCGCAGGGGACCAAACACCGGGGAGCTGTTTTTT,.,.,TRBJ2-2,14,TRBV6-5
CASSLDRSYNEQFF,TGCGCCAGCAGTTTGGACCGCTCCTACAATGAGCAGTTCTTC,.,.,TRBJ2-1,14,TRBV5-1
CASSSPGQSTEAFF,TGTGCCAGCAGTTCACCGGGACAGTCCACTGAAGCTTTCTTT,TRBD1,.,TRBJ1-1,14,TRBV6-5
CASRGDLGSYEQYF,TGTGCCAGCAGGGGGGACCTAGGGTCCTACGAGCAGTACTTC,.,.,TRBJ2-7,14,TRBV6-1
CASSRDPEEKLFF,TGCGCCAGCAGCCGGGACCCGGAGGAAAAACTGTTTTTT,.,.,TRBJ1-4,13,TRBV10-1
CASSPGPKTDTQYF,TGTGCCAGCAGCCCGGGGCCCAAGACAGATACGCAGTATTTT,.,.,TRBJ2-3,14,TRBV7-8
CASSPIGTGGFDEQYF,TGTGCCAGCTCACCGATAGGGACAGGGGGCTTCGACGAGCAGTACTTC,TRBD1,.,TRBJ2-7,16,TRBV18